This is a list of T cell receptor beta chains from one sample in a study of T-cell reconstitution after alpha-beta-depleted transplantation in children. Using its own MiXCR run on the PCR reads, TCRdb lists one record per CDR3 protein. The sample consists of about 110,000 distinct CDR3 sequences, 5.5% to 6.5% of them appearing once. Specimen: PBMCs, mostly from graft donor cells, collected 360 days after TCRalphabeta/CD19-depleted stem cell transplant. The receptor set was obtained from a male patient between 2 and 9 years old who had a stem cell transplant for acute lymphoblastic leukemia, so the T cells may come from the graft donor. CDR3s include the opening cysteine and the closing phenylalanine or tryptophan. Each record gives: V gene, D gene, clone size, J gene, CDR3 protein, CDR3 DNA. The D gene is left open where the match is weak. Clone size, where shown, is once, few, many, or a class for clones that have expanded.

V gene: TRBV6-2/TRBV6-3
D gene: TRBD1
clone size: few
J gene: TRBJ2-6
CDR3 protein: CASSFYVRDRGRAGANVLTF
CDR3 DNA: TGTGCCAGCAGCTTTTATGTCCGGGACAGGGGCAGAGCTGGGGCCAACGTCCTGACTTTC

V gene: TRBV5-5
D gene: TRBD1
clone size: NA
J gene: TRBJ1-5
CDR3 protein: CASSHSLTGKGNQPQHF
CDR3 DNA: TGTGCCAGCAGCCACAGCCTGACAGGGAAGGGCAATCAGCCCCAGCATTTT

V gene: TRBV28
D gene: TRBD1
clone size: many
J gene: TRBJ1-1
CDR3 protein: CASSLFTGAAVPFF
CDR3 DNA: TGTGCCAGCAGTTTATTTACAGGGGCCGCCGTACCTTTCTTT

V gene: TRBV29-1
D gene: NA
clone size: few
J gene: TRBJ1-1
CDR3 protein: CSVSENTEAFF
CDR3 DNA: TGCAGCGTTTCGGAGAACACTGAAGCTTTCTTT

V gene: TRBV7-2
D gene: NA
clone size: NA
J gene: TRBJ2-3
CDR3 protein: CASSAGTHRTDTQYF
CDR3 DNA: TGTGCCAGCAGCGCCGGGACTCACCGCACAGATACGCAGTATTTT

V gene: TRBV29-1
D gene: TRBD2
clone size: many
J gene: TRBJ2-7
CDR3 protein: CSVEDLSPSGRTYEQYF
CDR3 DNA: TGCAGCGTTGAAGATCTTTCGCCTAGCGGGCGGACCTACGAGCAGTACTTC

V gene: TRBV4-3
D gene: TRBD2
clone size: NA
J gene: TRBJ2-7
CDR3 protein: CASSRERGRLGEQYF
CDR3 DNA: TGCGCCAGCAGCCGCGAGCGGGGCCGCCTGGGTGAGCAGTACTTC

V gene: TRBV12-3/TRBV12-4
D gene: NA
clone size: many
J gene: TRBJ2-7
CDR3 protein: CASSRETHEQYF
CDR3 DNA: TGTGCCAGCAGCCGGGAAACCCACGAGCAGTACTTC

V gene: TRBV7-9
D gene: NA
clone size: NA
J gene: TRBJ1-1
CDR3 protein: CASSADGPRAFF
CDR3 DNA: TGTGCCAGCAGCGCCGATGGACCCCGAGCTTTCTTT

V gene: TRBV10-3
D gene: TRBD2
clone size: many
J gene: TRBJ2-1
CDR3 protein: CAISPGTSTREQFF
CDR3 DNA: TGTGCCATCAGCCCCGGGACTAGCACGAGAGAGCAGTTCTTC

V gene: TRBV5-1
D gene: TRBD1
clone size: few
J gene: TRBJ1-6
CDR3 protein: CASSSLPGQAYNSPLHF
CDR3 DNA: TGCGCCAGCAGCTCGCTGCCTGGACAGGCCTATAATTCACCCCTCCACTTT

V gene: TRBV20-1
D gene: TRBD2
clone size: few
J gene: TRBJ2-3
CDR3 protein: CSASRTGTSGSLGTDTQYF
CDR3 DNA: TGCAGTGCTAGTCGAACCGGGACTAGCGGGAGCTTGGGCACAGATACGCAGTATTTT

V gene: TRBV6-5
D gene: TRBD2
clone size: many
J gene: TRBJ2-7
CDR3 protein: CASSSLAGGAYEQYF
CDR3 DNA: TGTGCCAGCAGTTCCCTAGCGGGAGGGGCTTACGAGCAGTACTTC

V gene: TRBV5-1
D gene: NA
clone size: many
J gene: TRBJ1-1
CDR3 protein: CASSLTTGFGRNTEAFF
CDR3 DNA: TGCGCCAGCAGCTTGACTACAGGGTTCGGACGGAACACTGAAGCTTTCTTT

V gene: TRBV27
D gene: TRBD2
clone size: many
J gene: TRBJ2-1
CDR3 protein: CASSFLGLAGLYNEQFF
CDR3 DNA: TGTGCCAGCAGTTTCTTGGGACTAGCGGGCCTATACAATGAGCAGTTCTTC

V gene: TRBV6-5
D gene: NA
clone size: many
J gene: TRBJ2-7
CDR3 protein: CASSYGGNEQYF
CDR3 DNA: TGTGCCAGCAGTTACGGGGGCAACGAGCAGTACTTC

V gene: TRBV30
D gene: NA
clone size: few
J gene: TRBJ1-1
CDR3 protein: CAWSVEAFF
CDR3 DNA: TGTGCCTGGAGTGTTGAAGCTTTCTTT

V gene: TRBV20-1
D gene: NA
clone size: many
J gene: TRBJ2-4
CDR3 protein: CSARRLAGVNLQYF
CDR3 DNA: TGCAGTGCTAGAAGGCTAGCCGGGGTCAATCTTCAGTACTTC

V gene: TRBV25-1
D gene: NA
clone size: many
J gene: TRBJ2-3
CDR3 protein: CASRGLLTDTQYF
CDR3 DNA: TGTGCCAGCAGAGGCCTCCTCACAGATACGCAGTATTTT

V gene: TRBV11-2
D gene: TRBD1
clone size: few
J gene: TRBJ2-4
CDR3 protein: CASSPGQGGSILAKNIQYF
CDR3 DNA: TGTGCCAGCAGTCCGGGACAGGGGGGTTCCATTCTAGCCAAAAACATTCAGTACTTC

V gene: TRBV24-1
D gene: TRBD2
clone size: NA
J gene: TRBJ2-1
CDR3 protein: CATSAPGGSSYNEQFF
CDR3 DNA: TGTGCCACCAGTGCCCCGGGGGGGAGCTCCTACAATGAGCAGTTCTTC

V gene: TRBV13
D gene: TRBD2
clone size: few
J gene: TRBJ2-2
CDR3 protein: CASSYGGANTGELFF
CDR3 DNA: TGTGCCAGCAGCTACGGGGGGGCGAACACCGGGGAGCTGTTTTTT

V gene: TRBV28
D gene: NA
clone size: many
J gene: TRBJ1-1
CDR3 protein: CASSLIAMNTEAFF
CDR3 DNA: TGTGCCAGCAGTTTGATAGCCATGAACACTGAAGCTTTCTTT

V gene: TRBV29-1
D gene: TRBD2
clone size: few
J gene: TRBJ2-6
CDR3 protein: CSVAGGFSGANVLTF
CDR3 DNA: TGCAGCGTTGCGGGGGGATTCTCTGGGGCCAACGTCCTGACTTTC

V gene: TRBV9
D gene: NA
clone size: many
J gene: TRBJ2-7
CDR3 protein: CASSPFDSSYEQYF
CDR3 DNA: TGTGCCAGCAGCCCTTTCGACAGCTCCTACGAGCAGTACTTC

V gene: TRBV11-2
D gene: NA
clone size: many
J gene: TRBJ2-2
CDR3 protein: CASSFSGTGELFF
CDR3 DNA: TGTGCCAGCAGCTTTTCAGGCACCGGGGAGCTGTTTTTT

V gene: TRBV4-3
D gene: NA
clone size: few
J gene: TRBJ1-3
CDR3 protein: CASSQDWALSGNTIYF
CDR3 DNA: TGCGCCAGCAGCCAAGATTGGGCACTTTCTGGAAACACCATATATTTT

V gene: TRBV25-1
D gene: TRBD2
clone size: NA
J gene: TRBJ2-1
CDR3 protein: CASSDPLAGFNEQFF
CDR3 DNA: TGTGCCAGCAGTGACCCCCTAGCGGGCTTCAATGAGCAGTTCTTC

V gene: TRBV7-6
D gene: NA
clone size: many
J gene: TRBJ2-7
CDR3 protein: CASSILGSEQYF
CDR3 DNA: TGTGCCAGCAGCATCTTGGGGAGCGAGCAGTACTTC

V gene: TRBV27
D gene: NA
clone size: NA
J gene: TRBJ1-2
CDR3 protein: CASSFIGGAYGYTF
CDR3 DNA: TGTGCCAGCAGTTTTATTGGGGGGGCCTATGGCTACACCTTC

V gene: TRBV7-8
D gene: TRBD2
clone size: many
J gene: TRBJ2-1
CDR3 protein: CASSLGAGAKNEQFF
CDR3 DNA: TGTGCCAGCAGCTTAGGAGCGGGGGCCAAGAATGAGCAGTTCTTC

V gene: TRBV4-3
D gene: TRBD2
clone size: few
J gene: TRBJ2-5
CDR3 protein: CASSQDGTSGGPYLQETQYF
CDR3 DNA: TGCGCCAGCAGCCAAGATGGGACTAGCGGGGGGCCCTACCTCCAAGAGACCCAGTACTTC

V gene: TRBV6-2/TRBV6-3
D gene: TRBD2
clone size: NA
J gene: TRBJ2-7
CDR3 protein: CASSYPRLAGGASYEQYF
CDR3 DNA: TGTGCCAGCAGTTACCCTCGACTAGCGGGAGGGGCTTCCTACGAGCAGTACTTC

V gene: TRBV7-3
D gene: NA
clone size: few
J gene: TRBJ2-2
CDR3 protein: CASSLTRGNPYTGELFF
CDR3 DNA: TGTGCCAGCAGCTTAACGCGCGGGAACCCATACACCGGGGAGCTGTTTTTT

V gene: TRBV30
D gene: TRBD2
clone size: few
J gene: TRBJ2-1
CDR3 protein: CAWISGREQFF
CDR3 DNA: TGTGCCTGGATTAGCGGGAGGGAGCAGTTCTTC

V gene: TRBV4-3
D gene: TRBD1
clone size: few
J gene: TRBJ1-2
CDR3 protein: CASSQVRRGRNYGYTF
CDR3 DNA: TGCGCCAGCAGCCAAGTAAGGAGGGGGCGGAACTATGGCTACACCTTC

V gene: TRBV6-5
D gene: NA
clone size: NA
J gene: TRBJ2-7
CDR3 protein: CASSTDGHEEYF
CDR3 DNA: TGTGCCAGCAGTACGGACGGCCACGAGGAGTACTTC

V gene: TRBV7-9
D gene: NA
clone size: many
J gene: TRBJ2-2
CDR3 protein: CASRHLPGELFF
CDR3 DNA: TGTGCCAGCAGGCACCTGCCCGGGGAGCTGTTTTTT

V gene: TRBV27
D gene: NA
clone size: many
J gene: TRBJ2-1
CDR3 protein: CASSSFYPSSYNEQFF
CDR3 DNA: TGTGCCAGCAGCTCTTTTTACCCGAGCTCCTACAATGAGCAGTTCTTC

V gene: TRBV10-3
D gene: TRBD1
clone size: many
J gene: TRBJ2-2
CDR3 protein: CATWTGANTGELFF
CDR3 DNA: TGTGCCACCTGGACAGGGGCGAACACCGGGGAGCTGTTTTTT

V gene: TRBV28
D gene: NA
clone size: many
J gene: TRBJ2-2
CDR3 protein: CASSTDGGSGELFF
CDR3 DNA: TGTGCCAGCAGTACCGACGGAGGGTCCGGGGAGCTGTTTTTT

V gene: TRBV12-3/TRBV12-4
D gene: TRBD2
clone size: many
J gene: TRBJ2-1
CDR3 protein: CASRGLAGPHNEQFF
CDR3 DNA: TGTGCCAGCAGGGGACTAGCGGGGCCACACAATGAGCAGTTCTTC

V gene: TRBV2
D gene: NA
clone size: many
J gene: TRBJ2-5
CDR3 protein: CASSVWETQYF
CDR3 DNA: TGTGCCAGCAGTGTATGGGAGACCCAGTACTTC

V gene: TRBV28
D gene: TRBD1
clone size: many
J gene: TRBJ2-1
CDR3 protein: CAISSETGFDEQFF
CDR3 DNA: TGTGCCATCTCCTCCGAGACAGGGTTCGATGAGCAGTTCTTC

V gene: TRBV12-3/TRBV12-4
D gene: NA
clone size: many
J gene: TRBJ2-5
CDR3 protein: CASSFILETQYF
CDR3 DNA: TGTGCCAGCAGTTTCATCCTAGAGACCCAGTACTTC

V gene: TRBV7-9
D gene: NA
clone size: many
J gene: TRBJ1-6
CDR3 protein: CASSDLNSPLHF
CDR3 DNA: TGTGCCAGCAGCGACTTAAATTCACCCCTCCACTTT